The 22 T cell receptor beta chains presented below share a single source sample, sequenced in a study of early T cells in non-severe SARS-CoV-2 infection. TCRdb itself ran the 5' RACE reads through MiXCR, one entry per CDR3 protein. The sample lists roughly 99,000 distinct CDR3 sequences, approximately 12% occurring once. Sequenced: whole blood. The receptors were sampled from an adult who was a healthcare worker with PCR-confirmed SARS-CoV-2 infection or an uninfected control (not recorded which).

The chain carries TRBV7-2 and TRBJ1-1, with a weak D call TRBD1 (6 bases). The CDR3 is made up of 13 amino acids. Germline CDR1 and CDR2: SGHTA and FQGNSA. Trimming took off 5 bases at V and 2 bases at J, with 9 bases between the two ends. The CDR3 sequence is CASSTRGNTEAFF. Written as DNA, the CDR3 is TGTGCCAGCAGCACCAGGGGAAACACTGAAGCTTTCTTT.

Note on this clonotype: A much larger clone sits a single nucleotide away, making a read error possible. Here the CDR3 DNA reads TGTGCCGCCGGGACATGCGGGGAGCTGTTTTTT. Protein product: CAAGTCGELFF. This rearrangement joins TRBV19 to TRBJ2-2; D possibly corresponds to TRBD1 (6 bases). The CDR3 consists of 11 residues. The germline V gene has CDR1 LNHDA and CDR2 SQIVND (reference sequence). The V gene lost 11 bases and the J gene lost 7 bases, with 11 bases spanning the gap.

This clonotype was counted many times. The chain is built from TRBV7-2 and TRBJ2-5, with D maybe TRBD2 (5 bases). Trimming cost V 5 bases and J 5 bases, with 12 bases left between them. The germline gives CDR1 SGHTA, CDR2 FQGNSA. This CDR3 is built from 13 residues. CDR3 in DNA: TGTGCCAGCAGCGAGGGATTTGCGGAGACCCAGTACTTC. Translation gives CASSEGFAETQYF.

This clonotype has at least ten counts. The chain links TRBV28 to TRBJ2-1; 11 nucleotides line up with TRBD2. V shed 7 bases, J shed 2 bases, and the junction held 7 bases outside the gene matches. This CDR3 is 16 amino acids long. Germline CDR1 reads MDHEN; CDR2 reads SYDVKM. The CDR3 sequence is CASIGSGRAAYNEQFF. CDR3 coding DNA: TGTGCCAGCATCGGTAGCGGGAGGGCAGCCTACAATGAGCAGTTCTTC. Filled out from reference TRBV28 and TRBJ2-1, the complete variable domain reads DVKVTQSSRYLVKRTGEKVFLECVQDMDHENMFWYRQDPGLGLRLIYFSYDVKMKEKGDIPEGYSVSREKKERFSLILESASTNQTSMYLCASIGSGRAAYNEQFFGPGTRLTVL.

The rearrangement links TRBV5-1 to TRBJ2-4, with D possibly being TRBD1 (5 bases). The V gene's germline CDR1 is SGHRS and CDR2 YFSETQ. Trimming left V 1 base short and J 0 bases short, with 17 bases between. The length of the CDR3 is 18 residues. The CDR3 region is CASSLFREQRLAKNIQYF. DNA for the CDR3: TGCGCCAGCAGCTTGTTCAGGGAACAGCGCCTAGCCAAAAACATTCAGTACTTC.

There are a few counts of this clonotype. V usage is TRBV5-1 and J usage is TRBJ2-2; D might be TRBD1 or TRBD2, each matching 5 bases. V lost 2 bases, J lost 2 bases, and 16 bases lay in between. CDR1 is SGHRS and CDR2 is YFSETQ in the germline V gene. CDR3 length: 17 residues. The CDR3 DNA reads as TGCGCCAGCAGCTTTGAAACGAGGGGCCGAAACACCGGGGAGCTGTTTTTT. This sequence encodes CASSFETRGRNTGELFF.

This sequence joins TRBV12-3 or TRBV12-4 and TRBJ2-3; possibly TRBD2 for D (6 bases). The CDR3 sequence is 15 residues long. Trimming shortened V by 5 bases and J by 4 bases, and 16 bases separated the two germline ends. The CDR3 protein is CASSSLGGVPDTQYF. For the CDR3, the DNA is TGTGCCAGCAGTAGCCTGGGGGGAGTGCCAGATACGCAGTATTTT.

This clonotype showed up many times. The chain is built from TRBV6-5 and TRBJ1-1, with 7 bases lining up with TRBD1. CDR1 and CDR2 (germline): MNHEY, SVGAGI. The V and J ends lost 6 bases and 5 bases, in that order; junction bases with no gene match: 15. The length of the CDR3 is 16 residues. CDR3 amino acids: CASRTSLTGINTEAFF. As DNA, the CDR3 is TGTGCCAGCAGGACAAGCCTGACAGGGATTAATACTGAAGCTTTCTTT.

Many counts were recorded for this clonotype. The rearrangement links TRBV20-1 to TRBJ2-7; unclear D gene. Trimming left V 3 bases short and J 3 bases short, with 3 bases between. Germline V gene data show CDR1 as DFQATT and CDR2 as SNEGSKA (reference sequence). CDR3 size: 10 residues. Here the CDR3 reads CSASDYEQYF. The CDR3 DNA sequence: TGCAGTGCTAGCGACTACGAGCAGTACTTC.

This clonotype was counted ten times or more. The rearrangement links TRBV20-1 to TRBJ2-3, with 8 bases lining up with TRBD1. The trim removed 5 bases at V and 0 bases at J, leaving 4 bases unmatched. This CDR3 has 14 amino acids. Germline assignment: CDR1 DFQATT and CDR2 SNEGSKA (reference sequence). The CDR3 bases are TGCAGTGCTCCCCAGGGGGCGAGCACAGATACGCAGTATTTT. Amino acids: CSAPQGASTDTQYF.

This clonotype was seen repeatedly, ten times or more. The chain carries TRBV7-3 and TRBJ2-3, with a weak D call TRBD2 (6 bases). The CDR3 is 15 amino acids. V dropped 5 bases and J dropped 1 base, with 13 bases sitting between them. Germline assignment: CDR1 SGHTA and CDR2 FQGTGA. CDR3 coding DNA: TGTGCCAGCAGCCCCGGCGGGGCTGGCACAGATACGCAGTATTTT. Its protein product is CASSPGGAGTDTQYF.

The chain links TRBV20-1 to TRBJ2-7; D ambiguous. The CDR3 length is 12 residues. CDR1 and CDR2 from the germline V gene are DFQATT and SNEGSKA (reference sequence). V was pared by 3 bases and J by 3 bases, with 9 bases between. As DNA, the CDR3 is TGCAGTGCTAGGAGCCGAGACTACGAGCAGTACTTC. Protein sequence: CSARSRDYEQYF.

A note on this clonotype: One junction end disagrees with the germline gene, perhaps due to a read error. V and J are TRBV9 and TRBJ2-1, with 10 bases matching TRBD2. CDR3 size: 15 residues. Germline V gene data show CDR1 as SGDLS and CDR2 as YYNGEE. The CDR3 protein is CVSSAGLAVYNEQFF. Written as DNA, the CDR3 is TGTGTCAGCAGCGCAGGACTAGCGGTTTACAATGAGCAGTTCTTC.

There are many counts of this clonotype. This sequence joins TRBV2 and TRBJ1-4, with D hard to call. V gave up 6 bases and J gave up 11 bases, with 16 bases separating them. This CDR3 contains 13 residues. Germline V gives CDR1 SNHLY, CDR2 FYNNEI. The CDR3 DNA reads TGTGCCAGCAGCGGAGTTGCGGGATCTAAACTGTTTTTT. It yields the protein CASSGVAGSKLFF.

This clonotype occurred a few times. The CDR3 DNA reads as TGTGCCAGCAGCTTTTCCAGGTTAGGGACTGAAGCTTTCTTT. This sequence encodes CASSFSRLGTEAFF. The chain has TRBV7-9 and TRBJ1-1; D gene unclear. Germline-derived CDR1 and CDR2 are SEHNR and FQNEAQ (reference sequence). V was clipped by 3 bases and J by 5 bases, with 13 bases between them. This CDR3 comprises 14 residues.

This clonotype was detected ten times or more. J is TRBJ2-7 and V is TRBV7-2, with D possibly TRBD2 on 6 matching bases. Germline CDR1 and CDR2: SGHTA and FQGNSA. Trimming cost V 4 bases and J 5 bases, with 15 bases left between them. CDR3 size: 14 residues. The CDR3 bases are TGTGCCAGCAGCTCGAAACGGGGGAACCACGAGCAGTACTTC. The encoded protein is CASSSKRGNHEQYF.

In its sample, this clonotype was seen many times. In DNA, the CDR3 is TGTGCCAGCAGGACCCTGTGGGGAAACACCATATATTTT. This translates into CASRTLWGNTIYF. This chain links TRBV28 with TRBJ1-3; D not resolved. V lost 6 bases, J lost 4 bases, and 10 bases lay in between. Looked up from germline, CDR1 is MDHEN and CDR2 is SYDVKM. The CDR3 extends over 13 amino acids.

The rearrangement links TRBV20-1 to TRBJ2-1, with D possibly matching TRBD2 (6 bases). The V gene's germline CDR1 is DFQATT and CDR2 SNEGSKA (reference sequence). V lost 7 bases to trimming and J lost 4 bases, with 14 bases between them. This CDR3 comprises 13 residues. CDR3 in DNA: TGCAGTGTGCCCGGGAGAATGTACAATGAGCAGTTCTTC. This encodes CSVPGRMYNEQFF.

This rearrangement joins TRBV7-2 to TRBJ1-5, with 7 bases identical to TRBD1. The CDR3 length is 14 residues. From germline, CDR1 is SGHTA and CDR2 FQGNSA. J gave up 8 bases and V 2 bases, and 6 bases lay outside the gene matches. DNA for the CDR3: TGTGCCAGCAGCTTATCAGGGGGTGGCGAGCCCCAGCATTTT. Its protein is CASSLSGGGEPQHF.

The sample holds many counts of this clonotype. V and J are TRBV20-1 and TRBJ2-7, with D perhaps TRBD2 (5 bases). The ends were cut back, 3 bases at V and 1 base at J, with 10 bases in the middle. Germline assignment: CDR1 DFQATT and CDR2 SNEGSKA (reference sequence). The CDR3 is made up of 13 amino acids. This CDR3 reads CSARGVRSYEQYF. Written as DNA, the CDR3 is TGCAGTGCTAGGGGAGTTCGGTCCTACGAGCAGTACTTC.

This clonotype has at least ten counts. The rearrangement joins TRBV12-3 or TRBV12-4 to TRBJ2-5; the D gene could be TRBD1 or TRBD2 (5 bases each). The V gene lost 8 bases and the J gene lost 5 bases, with 27 bases spanning the gap. The CDR3 sequence is 17 residues long. In DNA form, the CDR3 reads TGTGCCAGCTCTTCTCTAGGCCCGCAGGGAGTTCGGGAGACCCAGTACTTC. Protein: CASSSLGPQGVRETQYF.

The V and J genes are TRBV7-8 and TRBJ1-5, with no clear D. V lost 3 bases and J lost 3, with 6 bases in between. The CDR3 runs to 13 residues. Germline CDR1 and CDR2: SGHVS and FQNEAQ. In nucleotides, the CDR3 is TGTGCCAGCAGCTTCGGTATCAATCAGCCCCAGCATTTT. Its translation is CASSFGINQPQHF.